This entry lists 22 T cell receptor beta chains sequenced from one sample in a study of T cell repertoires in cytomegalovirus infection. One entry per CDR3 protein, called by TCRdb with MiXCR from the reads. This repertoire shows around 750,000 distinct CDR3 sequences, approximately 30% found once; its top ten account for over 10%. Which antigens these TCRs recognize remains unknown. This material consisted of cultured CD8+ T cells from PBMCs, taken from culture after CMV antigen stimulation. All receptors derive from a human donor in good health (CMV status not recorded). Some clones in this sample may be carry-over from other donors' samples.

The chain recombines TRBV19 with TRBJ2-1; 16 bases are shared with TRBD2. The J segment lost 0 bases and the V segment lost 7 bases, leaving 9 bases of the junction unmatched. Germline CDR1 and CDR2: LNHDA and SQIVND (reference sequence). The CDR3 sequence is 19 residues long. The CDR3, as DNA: TGTGCCAGTACCCTAGGGGGACTAGCGGGGGGGTTCTCCTACAATGAGCAGTTCTTC. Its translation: CASTLGGLAGGFSYNEQFF.

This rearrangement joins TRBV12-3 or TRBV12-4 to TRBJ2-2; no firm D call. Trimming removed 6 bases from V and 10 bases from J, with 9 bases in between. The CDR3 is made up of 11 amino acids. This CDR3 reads CASRSPEELFF. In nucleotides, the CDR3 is TGTGCCAGCAGGTCCCCAGAGGAGCTGTTTTTT.

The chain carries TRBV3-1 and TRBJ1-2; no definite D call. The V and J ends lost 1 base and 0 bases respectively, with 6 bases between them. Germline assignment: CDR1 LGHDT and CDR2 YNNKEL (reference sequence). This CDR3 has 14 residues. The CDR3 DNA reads TGTGCCAGCAGCCAAGCGGGTACTAACTATGGCTACACCTTC. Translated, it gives CASSQAGTNYGYTF.

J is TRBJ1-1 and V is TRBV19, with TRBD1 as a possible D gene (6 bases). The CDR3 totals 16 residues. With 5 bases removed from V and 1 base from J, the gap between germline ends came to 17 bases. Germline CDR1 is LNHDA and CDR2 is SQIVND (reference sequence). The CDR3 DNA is TGTGCCAGTAGTTTCCGTCGACAGGTGACGAACACTGAAGCTTTCTTT. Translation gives CASSFRRQVTNTEAFF.

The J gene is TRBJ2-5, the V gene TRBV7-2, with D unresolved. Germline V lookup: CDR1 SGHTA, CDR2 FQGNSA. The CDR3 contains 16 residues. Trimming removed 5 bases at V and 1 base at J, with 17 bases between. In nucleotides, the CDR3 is TGTGCCAGCAGCCCGGTGCTACCGGACCTCCAAGAGACCCAGTACTTC. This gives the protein CASSPVLPDLQETQYF.

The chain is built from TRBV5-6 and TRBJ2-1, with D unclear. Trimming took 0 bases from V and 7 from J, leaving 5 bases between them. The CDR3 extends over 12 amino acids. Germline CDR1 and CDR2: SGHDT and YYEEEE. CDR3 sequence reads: CASSLVTNEQFF. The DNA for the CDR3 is TGTGCCAGCAGCTTGGTAACAAATGAGCAGTTCTTC. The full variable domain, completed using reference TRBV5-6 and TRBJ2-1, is DAGVTQSPTHLIKTRGQQVTLRCSPKSGHDTVSWYQQALGQGPQFIFQYYEEEERQRGNFPDRFSGHQFPNYSSELNVNALLLGDSALYLCASSLVTNEQFFGPGTRLTVL.

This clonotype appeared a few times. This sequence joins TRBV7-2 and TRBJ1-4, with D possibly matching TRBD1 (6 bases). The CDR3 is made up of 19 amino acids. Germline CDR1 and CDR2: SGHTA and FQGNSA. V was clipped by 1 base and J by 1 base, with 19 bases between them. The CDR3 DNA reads TGTGCCAGCAGCTTAGAGAGGTTGGACAGAATAGTAACTAATGAAAAACTGTTTTTT. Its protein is CASSLERLDRIVTNEKLFF.

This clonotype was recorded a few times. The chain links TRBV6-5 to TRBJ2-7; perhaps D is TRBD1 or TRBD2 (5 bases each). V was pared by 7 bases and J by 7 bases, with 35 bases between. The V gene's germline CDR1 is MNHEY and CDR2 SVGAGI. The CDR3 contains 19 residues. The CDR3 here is CASTSVSNTRGPLIGEQYF. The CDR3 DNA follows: TGTGCCAGCACCTCAGTCTCAAATACTAGGGGTCCCCTAATAGGGGAGCAGTACTTC.

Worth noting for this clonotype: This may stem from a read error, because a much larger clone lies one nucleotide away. The CDR3 region is CASTGTEAFF. The CDR3 DNA reads as TGTGCCAGCACGGGCACTGAAGCTTTCTTT. The chain has TRBV6-6 and TRBJ1-1; D unresolved. The germline V and J ends were trimmed by 7 bases and 4 bases, with 4 bases remaining between them. The CDR3 spans 10 residues. Germline V gives CDR1 MNHNY, CDR2 SVGAGI (reference sequence).

CDR3 in DNA: TGTGCCAGCAGTCCCCGGACAGGAAAAGGCCAGCCCCAGCATTTT. Its protein product is CASSPRTGKGQPQHF. This rearrangement joins TRBV27 to TRBJ1-5; TRBD1 matches at 7 bases. From germline, CDR1 is MNHEY and CDR2 SMNVEV (reference sequence). CDR3 size: 15 residues. Trimming cost V 5 bases and J 7 bases; bases outside gene matches: 11.

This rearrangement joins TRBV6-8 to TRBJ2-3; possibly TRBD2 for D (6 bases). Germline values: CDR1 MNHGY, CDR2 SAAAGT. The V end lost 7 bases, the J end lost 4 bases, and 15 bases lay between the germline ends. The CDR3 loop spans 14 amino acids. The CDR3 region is CASNPSGGADTQYF. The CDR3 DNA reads TGTGCCAGCAATCCCTCCGGAGGGGCAGATACGCAGTATTTT.

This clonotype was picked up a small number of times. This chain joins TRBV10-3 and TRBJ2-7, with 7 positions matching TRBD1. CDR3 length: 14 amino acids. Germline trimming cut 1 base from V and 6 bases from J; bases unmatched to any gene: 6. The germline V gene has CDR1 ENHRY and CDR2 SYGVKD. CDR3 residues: CAISEYDREGEQYF. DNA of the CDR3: TGTGCCATCAGTGAGTACGACAGGGAAGGCGAGCAGTACTTC.

The CDR3 DNA reads as TGTGCCAGCAGCTTCAGATCCACAACTTATGGCTACACCTTC. Translating it yields CASSFRSTTYGYTF. This chain joins TRBV7-9 and TRBJ1-2; D ambiguous. V lost 3 bases and J 5 bases, leaving 13 bases between the germline ends. This CDR3 has 14 residues. Germline V gene lookup returns CDR1 SEHNR and CDR2 FQNEAQ (reference sequence).

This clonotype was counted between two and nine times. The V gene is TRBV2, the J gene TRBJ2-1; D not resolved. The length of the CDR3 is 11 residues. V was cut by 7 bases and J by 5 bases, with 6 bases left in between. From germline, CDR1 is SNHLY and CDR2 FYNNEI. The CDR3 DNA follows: TGTGCCAGCATGGTTAACAATGAGCAGTTCTTC. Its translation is CASMVNNEQFF.

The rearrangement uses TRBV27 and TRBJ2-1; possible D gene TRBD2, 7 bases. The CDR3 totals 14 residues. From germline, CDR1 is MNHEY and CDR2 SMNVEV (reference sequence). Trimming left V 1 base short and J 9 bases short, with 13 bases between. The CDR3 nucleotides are TGTGCCAGCAGTTTATTCCGGGGAGGGGGTGAGCAGTTCTTC. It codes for CASSLFRGGGEQFF.

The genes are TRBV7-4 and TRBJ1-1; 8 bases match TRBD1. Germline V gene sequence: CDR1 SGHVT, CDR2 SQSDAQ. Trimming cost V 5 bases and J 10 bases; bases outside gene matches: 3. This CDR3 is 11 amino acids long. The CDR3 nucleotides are TGTGCCAGCAGCCTAACAGGGGGAGCTTTCTTT. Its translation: CASSLTGGAFF.

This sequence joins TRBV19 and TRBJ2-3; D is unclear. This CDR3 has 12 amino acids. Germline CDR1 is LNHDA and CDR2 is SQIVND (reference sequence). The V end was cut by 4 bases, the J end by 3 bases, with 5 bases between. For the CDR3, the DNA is TGTGCCAGTAGTAAAAGGACAGATACGCAGTATTTT. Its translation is CASSKRTDTQYF.

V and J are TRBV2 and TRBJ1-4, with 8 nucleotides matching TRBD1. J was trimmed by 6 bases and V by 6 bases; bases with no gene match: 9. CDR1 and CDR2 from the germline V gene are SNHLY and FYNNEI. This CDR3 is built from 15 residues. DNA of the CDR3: TGTGCCAGCAGAGGGTGGACAGGGACACATGAAAAACTGTTTTTT. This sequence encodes CASRGWTGTHEKLFF.

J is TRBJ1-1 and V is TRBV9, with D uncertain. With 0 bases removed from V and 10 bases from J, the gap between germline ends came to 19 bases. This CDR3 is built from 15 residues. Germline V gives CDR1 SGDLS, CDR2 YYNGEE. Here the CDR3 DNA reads TGTGCCAGCAGCGTAGTGGCTGCCGGGAATTTGGGAGCTTTCTTT. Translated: CASSVVAAGNLGAFF.

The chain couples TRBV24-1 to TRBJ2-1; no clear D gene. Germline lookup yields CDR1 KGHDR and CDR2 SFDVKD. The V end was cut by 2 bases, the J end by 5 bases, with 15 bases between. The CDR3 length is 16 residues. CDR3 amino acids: CATSDSINRQDNEQFF. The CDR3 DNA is TGTGCCACCAGTGATTCTATTAATCGACAAGACAATGAGCAGTTCTTC.

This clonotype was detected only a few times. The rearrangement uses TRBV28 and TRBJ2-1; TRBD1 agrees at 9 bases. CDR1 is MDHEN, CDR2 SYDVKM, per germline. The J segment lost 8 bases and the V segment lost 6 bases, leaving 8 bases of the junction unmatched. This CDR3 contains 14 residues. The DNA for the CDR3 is TGTGCCAGCAGGAACGCCGGGACAGGGCATGAGCAGTTCTTC. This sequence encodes CASRNAGTGHEQFF.

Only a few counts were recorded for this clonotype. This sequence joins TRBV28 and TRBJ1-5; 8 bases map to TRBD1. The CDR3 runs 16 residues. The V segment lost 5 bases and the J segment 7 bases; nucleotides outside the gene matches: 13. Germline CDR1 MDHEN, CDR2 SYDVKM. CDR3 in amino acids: CASSIPDRVVGQPQHF. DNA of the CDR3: TGTGCCAGCAGTATCCCGGACAGGGTCGTCGGGCAGCCCCAGCATTTT.